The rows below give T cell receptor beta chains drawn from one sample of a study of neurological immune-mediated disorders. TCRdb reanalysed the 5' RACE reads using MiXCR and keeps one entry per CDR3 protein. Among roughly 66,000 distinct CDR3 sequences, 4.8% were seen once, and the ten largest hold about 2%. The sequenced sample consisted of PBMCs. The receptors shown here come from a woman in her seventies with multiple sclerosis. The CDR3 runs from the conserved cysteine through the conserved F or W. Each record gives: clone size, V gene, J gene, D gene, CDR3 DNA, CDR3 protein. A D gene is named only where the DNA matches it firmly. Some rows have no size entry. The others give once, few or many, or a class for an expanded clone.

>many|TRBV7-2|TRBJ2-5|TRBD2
TGTGCCAGCAGCTCCGGGGGGACTAGCGGGTGGGAGACCCAGTACTTC
CASSSGGTSGWETQYF
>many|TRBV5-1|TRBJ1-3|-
TGCGCCAGCAGGAGTGAGGCAGGCCGGGACACCATATATTTT
CASRSEAGRDTIYF
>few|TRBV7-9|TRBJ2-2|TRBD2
TGTGCCACCATAAGACGGGAGGGCACCGGGGAGCTGTTTTTT
CATIRREGTGELFF
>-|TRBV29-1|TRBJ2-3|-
TGCAGCCTTAGAGTAGGAGGGACCGATACGCAGTATTTT
CSLRVGGTDTQYF
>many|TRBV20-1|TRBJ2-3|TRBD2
TGCAGTGCTAGAGAGGGACTAGCGGGAGGGAGGGGGACAGATACGCAGTATTTT
CSAREGLAGGRGTDTQYF
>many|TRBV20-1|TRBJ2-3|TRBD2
TGCAGTGCTAGGGGACTAGCGGGAGTGCATACGCAGTATTTT
CSARGLAGVHTQYF
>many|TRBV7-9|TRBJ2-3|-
TGTGCCAGCAGCTTGGAAACAGATACGCAGTATTTT
CASSLETDTQYF
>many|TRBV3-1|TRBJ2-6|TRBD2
TGTGCCAGCAGCCAAGAGCGGGGAGGGGCCCAGGGGGCCAACGTCCTGACTTTC
CASSQERGGAQGANVLTF
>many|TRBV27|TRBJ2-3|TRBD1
TGTGCCAGCAGCGACAGGGGACTCACAGATACGCAGTATTTT
CASSDRGLTDTQYF
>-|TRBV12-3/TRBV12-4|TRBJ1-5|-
TGTGCCAGCAGTCCGGGGCGCGGGGAGCATTTT
CASSPGRGEHF